This T cell receptor (beta chain) was profiled in a study of T cell repertoires in cytomegalovirus infection. In the study overall: Based on public TCR beta signatures, there were indications of CMV infection and of a matching HLA type.

The germline gives CDR1 SGHVT, CDR2 SQSDAQ. The CDR3 contains 12 residues. Trimming cost V 5 bases and J 7 bases, with 10 bases left between them. Worth noting for this clonotype: What it binds is not known.

TCRdb recomputed calls from the reads with MiXCR, one row per CDR3 protein. The sample consists of around 570,000 distinct CDR3 sequences, around 40% of them appearing once. The sample here was cultured PBMCs, taken from culture after CMV antigen stimulation. The rearrangement uses TRBV7-4 and TRBJ2-3; D gene unclear. The receptor's source is a human donor in good health (CMV status not recorded). Some clones in this sample may be carry-over from other donors' samples. CDR3 amino acids: CASSPAVHTQYF. CDR3 DNA: TGTGCCAGCAGCCCGGCGGTCCATACGCAGTATTTT. Full variable domain (remainder filled in from reference TRBV7-4 and TRBJ2-3): GAGVSQSPRYKVAKRGRDVALRCDSISGHVTLYWYRQTLGQGSEVLTYSQSDAQRDKSGRPSGRFSAERPERSVSTLKIQRTEQGDSAVYLCASSPAVHTQYFGPGTRLTVL.